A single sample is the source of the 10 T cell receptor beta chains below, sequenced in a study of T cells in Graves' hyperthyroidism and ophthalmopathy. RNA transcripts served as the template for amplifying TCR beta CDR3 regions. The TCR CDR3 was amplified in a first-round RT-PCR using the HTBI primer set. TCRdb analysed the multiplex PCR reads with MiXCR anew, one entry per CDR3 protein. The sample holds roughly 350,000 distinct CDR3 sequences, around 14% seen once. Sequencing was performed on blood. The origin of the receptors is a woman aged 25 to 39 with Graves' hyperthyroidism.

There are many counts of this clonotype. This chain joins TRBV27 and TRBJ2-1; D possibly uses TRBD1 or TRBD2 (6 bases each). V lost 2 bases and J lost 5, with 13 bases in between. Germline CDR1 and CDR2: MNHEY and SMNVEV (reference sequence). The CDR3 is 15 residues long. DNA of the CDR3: TGTGCCAGCAGTTTACGGGGGACAACCAACAATGAGCAGTTCTTC. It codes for CASSLRGTTNNEQFF.

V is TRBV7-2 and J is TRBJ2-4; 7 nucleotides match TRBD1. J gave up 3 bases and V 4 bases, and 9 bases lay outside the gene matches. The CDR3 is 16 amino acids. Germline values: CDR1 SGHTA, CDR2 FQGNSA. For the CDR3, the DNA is TGTGCCAGCAGCTCGGGGACAGCCTTGGGCAAAAACATTCAGTACTTC. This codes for CASSSGTALGKNIQYF.

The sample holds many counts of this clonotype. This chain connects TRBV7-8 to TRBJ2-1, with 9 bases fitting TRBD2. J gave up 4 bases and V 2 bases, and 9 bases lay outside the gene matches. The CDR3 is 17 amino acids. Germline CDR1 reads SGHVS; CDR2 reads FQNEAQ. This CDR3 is CASSLRGLAGIYNEQFF. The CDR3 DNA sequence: TGTGCCAGCAGCTTAAGAGGGCTAGCGGGAATATACAATGAGCAGTTCTTC.

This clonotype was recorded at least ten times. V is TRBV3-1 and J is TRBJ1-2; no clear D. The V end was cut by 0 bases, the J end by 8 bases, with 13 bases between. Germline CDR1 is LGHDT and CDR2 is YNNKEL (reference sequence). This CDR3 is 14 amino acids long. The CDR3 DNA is TGTGCCAGCAGCCAAGATCGGGGTCTGGACGGCTACACCTTC. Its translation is CASSQDRGLDGYTF.

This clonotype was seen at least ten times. In nucleotides, the CDR3 is TGTGCCAGCAGCATCAGGGCCCAAGAGACCCAGTACTTC. Translation gives CASSIRAQETQYF. The chain combines TRBV27 with TRBJ2-5; tentative D call: TRBD1 (5 bases). V shed 6 bases and J shed 1 base, with 9 bases lying between them. Germline V gives CDR1 MNHEY, CDR2 SMNVEV (reference sequence). CDR3 size: 13 residues.

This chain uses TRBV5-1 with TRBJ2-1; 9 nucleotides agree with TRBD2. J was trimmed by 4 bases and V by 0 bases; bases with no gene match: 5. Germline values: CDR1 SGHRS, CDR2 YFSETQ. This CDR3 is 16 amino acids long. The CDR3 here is CASSLGGRAPYNEQFF. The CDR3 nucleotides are TGCGCCAGCAGCTTGGGCGGGAGGGCCCCGTACAATGAGCAGTTCTTC.

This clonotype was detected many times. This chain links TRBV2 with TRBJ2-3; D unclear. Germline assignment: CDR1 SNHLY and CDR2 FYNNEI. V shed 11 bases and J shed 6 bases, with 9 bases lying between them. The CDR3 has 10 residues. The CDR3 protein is CAGRRDTQYF. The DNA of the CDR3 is TGTGCCGGACGGCGGGATACGCAGTATTTT.

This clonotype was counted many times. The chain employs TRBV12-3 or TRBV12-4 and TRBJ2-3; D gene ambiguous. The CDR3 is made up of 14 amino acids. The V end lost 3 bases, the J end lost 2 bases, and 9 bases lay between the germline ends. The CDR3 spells CASSFLRNTDTQYF. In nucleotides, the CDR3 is TGTGCCAGCAGTTTCTTAAGGAACACAGATACGCAGTATTTT.

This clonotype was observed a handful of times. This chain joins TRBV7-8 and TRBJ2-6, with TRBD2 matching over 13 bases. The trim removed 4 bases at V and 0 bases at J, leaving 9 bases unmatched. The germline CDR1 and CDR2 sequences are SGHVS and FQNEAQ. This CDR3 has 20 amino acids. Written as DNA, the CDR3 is TGTGCCAGCAGCTCGCAACGGACTAGCGGGAGTATCTCTGGGGCCAACGTCCTGACTTTC. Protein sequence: CASSSQRTSGSISGANVLTF.

The CDR3 DNA follows: TGTGCCAGCAGGGGGGCATATGGCTACACCTTC. Residues: CASRGAYGYTF. The chain couples TRBV2 to TRBJ1-2; weak D call: TRBD1 (6 bases). The V and J ends lost 6 bases and 5 bases respectively, with 7 bases between them. The CDR3 is 11 amino acids. Germline CDR1 reads SNHLY; CDR2 reads FYNNEI.